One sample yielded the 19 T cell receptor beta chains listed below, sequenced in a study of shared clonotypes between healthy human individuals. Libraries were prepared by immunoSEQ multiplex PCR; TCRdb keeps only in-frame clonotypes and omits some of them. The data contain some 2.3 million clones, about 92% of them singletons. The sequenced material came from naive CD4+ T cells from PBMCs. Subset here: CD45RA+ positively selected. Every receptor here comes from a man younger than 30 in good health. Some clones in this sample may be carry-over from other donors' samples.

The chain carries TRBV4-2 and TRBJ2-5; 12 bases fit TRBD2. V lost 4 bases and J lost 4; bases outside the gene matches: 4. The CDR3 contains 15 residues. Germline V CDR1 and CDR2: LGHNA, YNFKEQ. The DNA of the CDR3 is TGTGCCAGCAGCCCAGAGACTAGCGGGGGAGAGACCCAGTACTTC. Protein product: CASSPETSGGETQYF.

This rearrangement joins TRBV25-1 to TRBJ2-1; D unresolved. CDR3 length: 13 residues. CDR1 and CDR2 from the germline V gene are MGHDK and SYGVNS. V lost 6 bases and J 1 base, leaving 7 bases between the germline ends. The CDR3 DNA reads TGTGCCAGCAGAGCAGCATCCTACAATGAGCAGTTCTTC. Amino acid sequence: CASRAASYNEQFF.

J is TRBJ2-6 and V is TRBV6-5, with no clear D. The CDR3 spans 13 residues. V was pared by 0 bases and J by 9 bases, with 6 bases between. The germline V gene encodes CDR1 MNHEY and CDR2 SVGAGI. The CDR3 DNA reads TGTGCCAGCAGTTACTCGGTCCTCAACGTCCTGACTTTC. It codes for CASSYSVLNVLTF.

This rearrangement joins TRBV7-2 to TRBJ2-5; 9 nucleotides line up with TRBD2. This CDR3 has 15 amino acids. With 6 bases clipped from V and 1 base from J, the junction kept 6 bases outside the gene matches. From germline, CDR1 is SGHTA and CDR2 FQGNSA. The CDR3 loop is CASSPLAGTQETQYF. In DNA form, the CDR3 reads TGTGCCAGCAGTCCGCTAGCGGGAACCCAAGAGACCCAGTACTTC. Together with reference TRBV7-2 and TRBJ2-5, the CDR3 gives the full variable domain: GAGVSQSPSNKVTEKGKDVELRCDPISGHTALYWYRQSLGQGLEFLIYFQGNSAPDKSGLPSDRFSAERTGGSVSTLTIQRTQQEDSAVYLCASSPLAGTQETQYFGPGTRLLVL.

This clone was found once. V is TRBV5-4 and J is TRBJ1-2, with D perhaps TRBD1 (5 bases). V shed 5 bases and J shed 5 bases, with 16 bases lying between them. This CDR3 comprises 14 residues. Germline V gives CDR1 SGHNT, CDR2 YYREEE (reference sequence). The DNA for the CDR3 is TGTGCCAGCAGAAACTCTGGGCGGGGGTATGGCTACACCTTC. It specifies CASRNSGRGYGYTF.

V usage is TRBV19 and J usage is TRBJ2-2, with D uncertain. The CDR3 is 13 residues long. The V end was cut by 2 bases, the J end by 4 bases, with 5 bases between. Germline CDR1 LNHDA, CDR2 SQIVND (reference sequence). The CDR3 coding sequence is TGTGCCAGTAGTATACAGGTCACCGGGGAGCTGTTTTTT. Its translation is CASSIQVTGELFF.

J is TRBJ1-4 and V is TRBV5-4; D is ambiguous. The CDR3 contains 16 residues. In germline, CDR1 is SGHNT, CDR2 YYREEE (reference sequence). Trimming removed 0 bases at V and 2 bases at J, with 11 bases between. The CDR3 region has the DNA TGTGCCAGCAGCTTGGGGGGTTTGGGTACTAATGAAAAACTGTTTTTT. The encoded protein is CASSLGGLGTNEKLFF.

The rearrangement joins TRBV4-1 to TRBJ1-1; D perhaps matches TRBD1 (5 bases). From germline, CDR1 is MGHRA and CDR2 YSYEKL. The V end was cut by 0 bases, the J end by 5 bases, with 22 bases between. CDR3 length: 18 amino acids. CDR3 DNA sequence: TGCGCCAGCAGCCAAGAAGGCTTTAGAGGGGCGCCGGGGACTGAAGCTTTCTTT. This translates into CASSQEGFRGAPGTEAFF.

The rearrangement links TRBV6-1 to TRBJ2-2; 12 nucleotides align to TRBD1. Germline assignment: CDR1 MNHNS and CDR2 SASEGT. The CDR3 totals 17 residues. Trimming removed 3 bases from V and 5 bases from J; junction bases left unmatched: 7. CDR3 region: CASSEGQGARETGELFF. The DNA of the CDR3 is TGTGCCAGCAGTGAGGGACAGGGGGCGAGGGAAACCGGGGAGCTGTTTTTT.

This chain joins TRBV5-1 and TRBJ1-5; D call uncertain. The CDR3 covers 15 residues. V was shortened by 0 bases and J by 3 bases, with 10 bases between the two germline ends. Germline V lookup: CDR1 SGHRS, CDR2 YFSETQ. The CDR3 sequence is CASSLAPQSNQPQHF. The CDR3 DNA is TGCGCCAGCAGCTTGGCCCCACAATCCAATCAGCCCCAGCATTTT.

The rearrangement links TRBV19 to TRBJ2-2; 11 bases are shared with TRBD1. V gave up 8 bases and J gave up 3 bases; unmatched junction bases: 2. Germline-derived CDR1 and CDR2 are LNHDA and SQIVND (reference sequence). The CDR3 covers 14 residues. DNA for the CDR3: TGTGCCAGTTGGGACAGGGGGGACACCGGGGAGCTGTTTTTT. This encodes CASWDRGDTGELFF.

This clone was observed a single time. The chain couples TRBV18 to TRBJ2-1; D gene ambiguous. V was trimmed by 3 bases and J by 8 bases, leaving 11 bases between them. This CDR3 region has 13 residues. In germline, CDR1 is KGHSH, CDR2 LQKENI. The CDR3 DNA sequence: TGTGCCAGCTCACCTTCTCCCGGAGATGAGCAGTTCTTC. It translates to CASSPSPGDEQFF.

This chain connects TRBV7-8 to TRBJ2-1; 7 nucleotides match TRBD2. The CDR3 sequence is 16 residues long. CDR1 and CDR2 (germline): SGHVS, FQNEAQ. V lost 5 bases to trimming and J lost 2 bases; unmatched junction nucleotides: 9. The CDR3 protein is CASSLLGRGAYNEQFF. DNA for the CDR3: TGTGCCAGCAGCCTCCTAGGGAGGGGCGCCTACAATGAGCAGTTCTTC.

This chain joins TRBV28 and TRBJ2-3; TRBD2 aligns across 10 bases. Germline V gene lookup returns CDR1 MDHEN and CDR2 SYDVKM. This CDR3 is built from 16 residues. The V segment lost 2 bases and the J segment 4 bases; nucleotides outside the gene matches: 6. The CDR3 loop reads CASSLRASGRPDTQYF. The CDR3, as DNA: TGTGCCAGCAGTTTAAGAGCTAGCGGGAGACCAGATACGCAGTATTTT.

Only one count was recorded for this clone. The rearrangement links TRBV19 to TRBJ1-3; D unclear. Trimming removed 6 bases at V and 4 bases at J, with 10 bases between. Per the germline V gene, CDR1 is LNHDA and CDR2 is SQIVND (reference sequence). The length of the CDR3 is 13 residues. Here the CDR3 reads CASSLLQGNTIYF. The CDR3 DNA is TGTGCCAGTAGCCTACTACAGGGAAACACCATATATTTT.

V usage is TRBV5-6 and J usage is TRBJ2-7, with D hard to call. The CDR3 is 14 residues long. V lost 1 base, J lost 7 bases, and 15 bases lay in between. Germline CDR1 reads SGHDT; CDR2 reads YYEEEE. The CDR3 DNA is TGTGCCAGCAGCTTGAGGACGAGAGCGTTTGAGCAGTACTTC. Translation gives CASSLRTRAFEQYF.

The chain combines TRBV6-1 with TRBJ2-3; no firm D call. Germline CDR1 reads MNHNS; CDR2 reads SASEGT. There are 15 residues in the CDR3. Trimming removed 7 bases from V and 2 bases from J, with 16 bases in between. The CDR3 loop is CASTGYPSSTDTQYF. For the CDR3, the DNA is TGTGCCAGCACCGGATACCCATCGTCCACAGATACGCAGTATTTT.

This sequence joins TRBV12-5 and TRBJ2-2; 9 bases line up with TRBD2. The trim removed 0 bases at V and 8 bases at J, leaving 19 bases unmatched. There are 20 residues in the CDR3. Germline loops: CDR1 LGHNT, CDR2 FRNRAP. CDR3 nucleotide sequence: TGTGCTAGTGGTTTGGTACACGCAGTAGGGTGCGGGAGGGCCAGGGGGGAGCTGTTTTTT. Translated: CASGLVHAVGCGRARGELFF.

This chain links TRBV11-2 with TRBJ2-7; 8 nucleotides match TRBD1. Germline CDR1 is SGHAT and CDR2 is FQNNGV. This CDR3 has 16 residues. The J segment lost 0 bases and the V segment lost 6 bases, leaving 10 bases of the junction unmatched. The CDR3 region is CASSQGAVQSSYEQYF. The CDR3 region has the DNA TGTGCCAGCAGTCAGGGGGCAGTCCAGAGCTCCTACGAGCAGTACTTC.